This T cell receptor beta chain was recovered during a study of human T cells and chemical hapten exposure. Overall study findings and caveats: Controls formed significantly fewer large CDR3 similarity clusters than expanded TCRs did.

For the library, individual cDNA molecules each received unique molecular identifiers. TCRdb reprocessed the RACE reads with MiXCR, giving one entry per CDR3 protein. The sample holds roughly 54,000 distinct CDR3 sequences, 7.5% to 10% seen once. To note about this clonotype: Its matching antigen is unknown.

The CDR3 loop spans 15 amino acids. V was clipped by 4 bases and J by 2 bases; unmatched bases: 2. Germline lookup yields CDR1 SGHKS and CDR2 YYEKEE (reference sequence). Time point reported: patch test 2, 6 weeks after DPC sensitization. The treatment here: therapeutic diphenylcyclopropenone sensitization with weekly scalp DPC. This receptor was identified in a woman between 50 and 59 years old with alopecia areata. Some clones in this sample may be carry-over from other donors' samples. The sample consisted of whole blood, taken in connection with sensitization to the hapten diphenylcyclopropenone (DPC). The chain has TRBV5-5 and TRBJ2-1, with TRBD2 identical over 11 bases. Written as DNA, the CDR3 is TGTGCCAGCAGCCGACTAGCGGGAACCTACAATGAGCAGTTCTTC. It translates to CASSRLAGTYNEQFF.